What follows are 27 T cell receptor beta chains derived from one specimen sequenced in a study of CD8 T cells in Susac syndrome. An amount of RNA that ranged from roughly 0.5 to 1 ug was reverse transcribed with random hexamers. TCRdb analysed the immunoSEQ multiplex PCR reads with MiXCR anew, one entry per CDR3 protein. Of some 200,000 distinct CDR3 sequences listed, around 93% are singletons. The specimen was CD8+ T cells from PBMCs. Receptors originate from a human donor with Susac syndrome.

The CDR3 DNA reads as TGTGCCAGCAGCTTATCAGGATCCCGGGGCTACGAGCAGTACTTC. Translation: CASSLSGSRGYEQYF. J is TRBJ2-7 and V is TRBV13, with a possible D match to TRBD2 (5 bases). V was shortened by 2 bases and J by 3 bases, with 14 bases between the two germline ends. This CDR3 spans 15 amino acids. Germline V gives CDR1 PRHDT, CDR2 FYEKMQ (reference sequence). Using reference TRBV13 and TRBJ2-7 for the parts outside the CDR3, the full variable domain is AAGVIQSPRHLIKEKRETATLKCYPIPRHDTVYWYQQGPGQDPQFLISFYEKMQSDKGSIPDRFSAQQFSDYHSELNMSSLELGDSALYFCASSLSGSRGYEQYFGPGTRLTVT.

The rearrangement links TRBV6-5 to TRBJ1-1; D is undetermined. The CDR3 runs 15 residues. The germline V and J ends were trimmed by 2 bases and 6 bases, with 16 bases remaining between them. Germline V lookup: CDR1 MNHEY, CDR2 SVGAGI. The CDR3 spells CASSYEGTSFAEAFF. The CDR3 coding sequence is TGTGCCAGCAGTTACGAGGGCACAAGTTTCGCTGAAGCTTTCTTT.

The J gene is TRBJ1-4, the V gene TRBV3-1; TRBD1 aligns across 8 bases. CDR1 and CDR2 (germline): LGHDT, YNNKEL (reference sequence). The junction had 8 bases not matched to a gene; V was cut back by 0 bases and J by 8 bases. The CDR3 loop spans 16 amino acids. The CDR3 spells CASSQDTGGLSEKLFF. Written as DNA, the CDR3 is TGTGCCAGCAGCCAAGACACAGGGGGTTTGAGCGAAAAACTGTTTTTT.

The J gene is TRBJ2-3, the V gene TRBV20-1; 11 nucleotides match TRBD2. Germline CDR1 and CDR2: DFQATT and SNEGSKA (reference sequence). This CDR3 region has 15 residues. V lost 4 bases to trimming and J lost 1 base; unmatched junction nucleotides: 4. The CDR3 loop is CSATSGGQGTDTQYF. The CDR3 nucleotides read TGCAGTGCTACTAGCGGGGGGCAAGGCACAGATACGCAGTATTTT.

This sequence joins TRBV29-1 and TRBJ2-1, with 11 bases identical to TRBD2. CDR3 length: 11 amino acids. Germline CDR1 SQVTM, CDR2 ANQGSEA. Trimming at V came to 4 bases and at J to 15 bases, leaving 5 bases not matched to a gene. The CDR3 here is CSVAGLAGGFF. Written as DNA, the CDR3 is TGCAGCGTTGCTGGGCTAGCGGGGGGGTTCTTC.

V gene TRBV5-1 combines with J gene TRBJ2-7; TRBD1 matches at 11 bases. The CDR3 runs to 15 residues. Germline CDR1 reads SGHRS; CDR2 reads YFSETQ. V shed 4 bases, J shed 2 bases, and the junction held 5 bases outside the gene matches. Here the CDR3 DNA reads TGCGCCAGCAGCGCGGGACAGGGGGGACCCTACGAGCAGTACTTC. Translated: CASSAGQGGPYEQYF.

CDR3 region: CSARRAGTGELFF. In DNA form, the CDR3 reads TGCAGTGCTAGAAGGGCGGGGACCGGGGAGCTGTTTTTT. The rearrangement joins TRBV20-1 to TRBJ2-2, with a weak D call TRBD2 (6 bases). Germline CDR1 reads DFQATT; CDR2 reads SNEGSKA (reference sequence). The V and J ends lost 2 bases and 5 bases respectively, with 9 bases between them. The CDR3 has 13 residues.

The rearrangement joins TRBV9 to TRBJ2-7, with TRBD2 identical over 10 bases. V lost 3 bases, J lost 7 bases, and 7 bases stayed unmatched. The germline CDR1 and CDR2 sequences are SGDLS and YYNGEE. This CDR3 has 14 residues. The CDR3 region has the DNA TGTGCCAGCAGCGGCGCTAGCGGGGGTGATGAGCAGTACTTC. Translation: CASSGASGGDEQYF.

V and J are TRBV19 and TRBJ1-1; D possibly corresponds to TRBD1 (5 bases). The CDR3 totals 14 residues. Germline values: CDR1 LNHDA, CDR2 SQIVND (reference sequence). V gave up 4 bases and J gave up 0 bases, with 9 bases separating them. CDR3 amino acids: CASSTGRMNTEAFF. In nucleotides, the CDR3 is TGTGCCAGTAGTACGGGACGGATGAACACTGAAGCTTTCTTT.

This chain joins TRBV2 and TRBJ2-7; 7 positions agree with TRBD1. The CDR3 spans 14 residues. CDR1 SNHLY and CDR2 FYNNEI come from the germline V gene. The V segment lost 4 bases and the J segment 5 bases; nucleotides outside the gene matches: 8. CDR3 region: CASSVRQGEDEQYF. DNA of the CDR3: TGTGCCAGCAGTGTAAGACAGGGCGAGGACGAGCAGTACTTC. Using reference TRBV2 and TRBJ2-7 for the parts outside the CDR3, the full variable domain is EPEVTQTPSHQVTQMGQEVILRCVPISNHLYFYWYRQILGQKVEFLVSFYNNEISEKSEIFDDQFSVERPDGSNFTLKIRSTKLEDSAMYFCASSVRQGEDEQYFGPGTRLTVT.

The chain links TRBV7-8 to TRBJ2-5, with TRBD2 matching 10 bases. The CDR3 sequence is 16 residues long. CDR1 SGHVS and CDR2 FQNEAQ come from the germline V gene. Trimming cost V 1 base and J 4 bases; bases outside gene matches: 6. The CDR3 DNA reads TGTGCCAGCAGCTTAGGAGGAGCGGGAGGGCCAGAGACCCAGTACTTC. It yields the protein CASSLGGAGGPETQYF.

The CDR3 bases are TGTGCCAGCAAAACCCACGGGGGGGAAGAGACCCAGTACTTC. It codes for CASKTHGGEETQYF. The chain joins TRBV7-3 to TRBJ2-5; 8 nucleotides align to TRBD2. With 7 bases clipped from V and 3 bases from J, the junction kept 7 bases outside the gene matches. This CDR3 is 14 amino acids long. Germline lookup yields CDR1 SGHTA and CDR2 FQGTGA.

A note on this clonotype: The germline gene is not matched at one end of the junction; a read error may be the cause. The chain recombines TRBV9 with TRBJ1-4, with unresolved D. The germline V gene has CDR1 SGDLS and CDR2 YYNGEE. This CDR3 comprises 15 residues. CDR3: CAGSVESAPGEKLFF. In nucleotides, the CDR3 is TGTGCCGGCAGCGTAGAGTCAGCCCCGGGGGAAAAACTGTTTTTT.

The chain couples TRBV27 to TRBJ1-1, with 8 bases aligning to TRBD1. The CDR3 is 14 amino acids. The V gene's germline CDR1 is MNHEY and CDR2 SMNVEV (reference sequence). J lost 3 bases, V lost 5 bases, and 5 bases had no gene match. Here the CDR3 reads CASSIGQGHTEAFF. The CDR3 DNA sequence: TGTGCCAGCAGTATTGGACAGGGCCACACTGAAGCTTTCTTT.

This chain joins TRBV14 and TRBJ2-1; TRBD2 matches at 7 bases. J gave up 3 bases and V 1 base, and 6 bases lay outside the gene matches. Looked up from germline, CDR1 is SGHDN and CDR2 is FVKESK. This CDR3 is built from 16 residues. Written as DNA, the CDR3 is TGTGCCAGCAGCCAAGCCGGGAGGACCAACTACAATGAGCAGTTCTTC. Its translation: CASSQAGRTNYNEQFF.

The rearrangement links TRBV15 to TRBJ2-1; TRBD2 agrees at 9 bases. Germline V gene sequence: CDR1 LNHNV, CDR2 YYDKDF (reference sequence). The CDR3 consists of 16 residues. Germline trimming cut 3 bases from V and 6 bases from J; bases unmatched to any gene: 9. The CDR3 DNA follows: TGTGCCACCAGCAGTACAATAGCGGGGGAGCGCAATGAGCAGTTCTTC. Encoded protein: CATSSTIAGERNEQFF.

There are a few counts of this clonotype. V gene TRBV30 combines with J gene TRBJ2-7, with unresolved D. This CDR3 is 12 amino acids long. From germline, CDR1 is GTSNPN and CDR2 SVGIG (reference sequence). Trimming stripped 0 bases from V and 5 bases from J, with 8 bases between. The CDR3 loop is CAWSVRDDEQYF. CDR3 nucleotides: TGTGCCTGGAGTGTTAGGGATGACGAGCAGTACTTC.

Here the CDR3 reads CSVGGTGVVVEQFF. The CDR3 nucleotides read TGCAGTGTCGGGGGGACAGGGGTGGTGGTGGAGCAGTTCTTC. The chain links TRBV20-1 to TRBJ2-1; TRBD1 matches 10 bases. The CDR3 length is 14 residues. Germline V gene data show CDR1 as DFQATT and CDR2 as SNEGSKA (reference sequence). Trimming removed 7 bases from V and 10 bases from J; junction bases left unmatched: 13.

V is TRBV20-1 and J is TRBJ2-5; tentatively, D is TRBD1 (6 bases). Germline V CDR1 and CDR2: DFQATT, SNEGSKA (reference sequence). The CDR3 totals 15 residues. V was pared by 0 bases and J by 5 bases, with 16 bases between. CDR3 sequence reads: CSARDLRGQPETQYF. The CDR3 bases are TGCAGTGCTAGAGACCTCCGTGGACAGCCGGAGACCCAGTACTTC.

The CDR3 bases are TGTGCCAGTAGTACGGACAGCAATGAGCAGTTCTTC. This sequence encodes CASSTDSNEQFF. The V call is TRBV19, the J call TRBJ2-1, with TRBD1 as a possible D gene (6 bases). This CDR3 region has 12 residues. V was trimmed by 4 bases and J by 6 bases, leaving 7 bases between them. Germline V lookup: CDR1 LNHDA, CDR2 SQIVND (reference sequence).

V is TRBV28 and J is TRBJ2-7, with D unclear. Germline loops: CDR1 MDHEN, CDR2 SYDVKM. The CDR3 has 12 residues. V lost 6 bases to trimming and J lost 3 bases, with 9 bases between them. Here the CDR3 reads CASSPSDYEQYF. CDR3 nucleotides: TGTGCCAGCAGCCCATCGGACTACGAGCAGTACTTC. Filled out from reference TRBV28 and TRBJ2-7, the complete variable domain reads DVKVTQSSRYLVKRTGEKVFLECVQDMDHENMFWYRQDPGLGLRLIYFSYDVKMKEKGDIPEGYSVSREKKERFSLILESASTNQTSMYLCASSPSDYEQYFGPGTRLTVT.

This chain connects TRBV9 to TRBJ1-1; TRBD1 matches at 7 bases. With 3 bases clipped from V and 10 bases from J, the junction kept 15 bases outside the gene matches. Germline-derived CDR1 and CDR2 are SGDLS and YYNGEE. The CDR3 length is 15 residues. The CDR3 is CASSDGVGTKGAAFF. DNA for the CDR3: TGTGCCAGCAGCGACGGGGTCGGGACAAAGGGGGCAGCTTTCTTT.

The genes are TRBV3-1 and TRBJ2-1; D remains ambiguous. Trimming cost V 1 base and J 6 bases, with 13 bases left between them. Germline CDR1 is LGHDT and CDR2 is YNNKEL (reference sequence). This CDR3 contains 15 residues. CDR3 sequence reads: CASSQVTRRSNEQFF. CDR3 sequence (DNA): TGTGCCAGCAGCCAAGTAACAAGGAGATCCAATGAGCAGTTCTTC.

This clonotype was picked up one time. This chain uses TRBV7-9 with TRBJ2-1, with 8 bases lining up with TRBD2. The CDR3 contains 15 residues. The germline V gene encodes CDR1 SEHNR and CDR2 FQNEAQ (reference sequence). Trimming took 0 bases from V and 5 from J; bases not matched to a gene: 3. The CDR3 reads CASSLASGVNNEQFF. The CDR3 bases are TGTGCCAGCAGCTTAGCTAGCGGGGTAAACAATGAGCAGTTCTTC.

The chain is built from TRBV29-1 and TRBJ2-7; D unresolved. The CDR3 extends over 11 amino acids. V was trimmed by 1 base and J by 6 bases, leaving 7 bases between them. Germline V gene lookup returns CDR1 SQVTM and CDR2 ANQGSEA. Here the CDR3 DNA reads TGCAGCGTTGAAGCACTCGGCGAGCAGTACTTC. Translated, it gives CSVEALGEQYF.

The chain has TRBV18 and TRBJ2-1, with 8 positions matching TRBD1. The V segment lost 5 bases and the J segment 7 bases; nucleotides outside the gene matches: 7. The germline V gene has CDR1 KGHSH and CDR2 LQKENI. This CDR3 is 14 amino acids long. CDR3 loop: CASSSWDRTNEQFF. For the CDR3, the DNA is TGTGCCAGCTCAAGTTGGGACAGGACGAATGAGCAGTTCTTC.

The chain joins TRBV27 to TRBJ1-5; a weak D match, TRBD1 (5 bases). Germline V gives CDR1 MNHEY, CDR2 SMNVEV (reference sequence). Trimming removed 5 bases from V and 0 bases from J, with 11 bases in between. This CDR3 is 15 amino acids long. The CDR3 DNA reads TGTGCCAGCAGTAGCGGGGGGTATAGCAATCAGCCCCAGCATTTT. This translates into CASSSGGYSNQPQHF.